Sequencing of this T cell receptor beta chain was carried out in a study of shared clonotypes between healthy human individuals (TCRdb year 2020). Broadly, across the study: The cohort comprised a couple of women and a few men aged 18 to 49 years. For each donor, CD4 naive and CD4 memory were each given three plates, CD8 naive was given two plates, and CD8 memory was given one plate. Blood TCR repertoires of about five healthy adults were deeply sequenced to estimate repertoire size and the extent of clonotype sharing between individuals. Libraries were prepared and TCR repertoires were sequenced by different laboratories using diverse techniques, in order to increase sequencing depth and limit assay-specific biases. Between about 0.85 and 8.9 billion PBMCs per donor were obtained by leukapheresis. Paper-wide results and their limitations: Because the study included only a small number of donors, the genetic and exposure-history diversity represented was limited. Larger estimated clonotype richness was generally found for naive subsets than for memory subsets. Sharing across several donors was observed for approximately 5% of naive CD4, 3.5% of naive CD8, 2% to 2.5% of memory CD4, and 0.4% of memory CD8 clonotypes. Even with the large sequencing depth, rarefaction of the sorted-subset datasets indicated that sequencing was incomplete. Pairwise subsampling indicated that sequencing depth was expected to affect the degree of clonotype sharing among donors. Compared with non-shared clonotypes, clonotypes shared by all four sorted-subset donors had higher generation probabilities. Sampling was limited to blood, and TCR repertoires in tissue likely differ from TCR repertoires in blood.

In the case of this clone: The antigen it recognizes is unknown. Base qualities are missing; no much larger clone stands one base away. Other DNA sequences in this specimen translate into the identical CDR3.

The donors were healthy, HIV-negative adults who had no recently reported acute infections or vaccinations. Every donor was a Caucasian adult living in Nashville, Tennessee, USA. CD4+ T cells were enriched by magnetic negative selection; naive cells were then positively selected on CD45RA, and the negative fraction formed the memory subset. Blood was obtained by leukapheresis, after which PBMCs were separated by Ficoll-Histopaque density gradient centrifugation and cryopreserved in liquid nitrogen vapor phase. Analytical flow cytometry was used to check the purity and quantity of each magnetically sorted T cell population. Each sorted fraction had its genomic DNA isolated and then quantified by UV absorbance on a Nanodrop 2000c. Using the deep immunoSEQ assay, TCR CDR3 regions were amplified from genomic DNA by multiplex PCR. Extracted genomic DNA from each cell subset was distributed evenly across all wells of several immunoSEQ 96-well plates, and each plate was treated as a replicate. For sorted subsets, each replicate PCR was loaded with approximately 200 ng genomic DNA, equivalent to 25,000 to 30,000 T cell genomes. The purified libraries were quantified using a Qubit 3.0 fluorometer, sized with a Bioanalyzer 2100, and then quantified again using the KAPA Library Quantification kit. Every immunoSEQ 96-well plate was sequenced on a separate single-read 150-cycle Illumina NextSeq 550 flow cell. The paper's processing steps were these. Because the immunoSEQ output held only junctional sequences and lacked quality scores, the filtering could not match the filtering applied to full-length reads. Sequences were annotated with PyIR, a Python wrapper for IgBLAST v1.9, using IMGT germline references to assign V/J genes and CDR3. Reads were filtered out if the reads had weak V/J assignments (E-value above 1e-6), no CDR3, stop codons, out-of-frame junctions, or ambiguous translated residues. V3J clonotypes were defined as sequences sharing the same inferred V gene, J gene, and CDR3 amino acid sequence. Percentage overlap between repertoires was calculated by dividing the number of shared unique clonotypes by the size of the smaller repertoire. RTK rarefaction, the Chao1 estimator, and Recon v2.1 estimates of unobserved clonotypes were used to assess repertoire richness. Generation probabilities for all TCRbeta clonotypes obtained by the gDNA method from a handful of donors were computed using OLGA. Imported from immuneACCESS, the table was reduced by TCRdb to in-frame sequences with V and J called. These copies leave out some clones; in studies compared against another copy, an unresolved V gene accounts for under half, and the cause of the remainder is not known. V, J and clone size were drawn from that table, and D and trimming were deduced from the DNA. This sample comprises 2,100,000 or so clones, roughly 95% of them detected only once. More than 0.1% of the sample belongs to the ten largest clones.

Clipping removes 6 bases from V and 1 base from J, with 1 as the unmatched junction base count. Including the terminal cysteine and phenylalanine, the CDR3 comprises 14 residues. CDR3 DNA only is kept here, 42 bases in frame from base 1. Taken from the germline V gene, the CDR1 and CDR2 loops are SNHLY and FYNNEI. The receptor comes from a man aged 18 to 29 in good health. Specimen: naive CD4+ T cells sorted from blood. This specimen's cell subset or site label, per the study, means: CD45RA+ positively selected. The chain couples TRBV2 to TRBJ2-1; TRBD2 lines up with 9 middle nucleotides. The nucleotides read TGTGCCAGCAGGGGACTAGCATCCTACAATGAGCAGTTCTTC. Translation gives CASRGLASYNEQFF.